A single sample gave rise to the 19 T cell receptor beta chains below, sequenced in a study of beta chain features in type 1 diabetes (dated by TCRdb to the late 2010s). The receptor library was made with the immunoSEQ multiplex PCR assay. The High Capacity cDNA Reverse Transcription Kit was used to reverse transcribe all of the isolated RNA, meaning that expressed TCRB transcripts were what got sequenced. Sourced from immuneACCESS, this table was stored by TCRdb with only in-frame sequences that have V and J called. A share of the clones is absent; for the studies checked, an unresolved V gene accounts for under half, and the remainder has no known explanation. The sample table holds 150,000 or so clones, of which about a tenth were seen once. The ten most abundant clones make up approximately 0.68% of the sample. The specimen sequenced was central memory CD4+ T cells from blood. These receptors all stem from a man younger than 35 in good health.

In its sample, this clone was seen a few times. The chain uses TRBV7-2 and TRBJ1-5; TRBD1 is a possible D gene (5 bases). The germline CDR1 and CDR2 sequences are SGHTA and FQGNSA. V was shortened by 5 bases and J by 1 base, with 12 bases between the two germline ends. This CDR3 region has 15 residues. CDR3 nucleotide sequence: TGTGCCAGCAGCCCCTCCGGGGGAAGCAATCAGCCCCAGCATTTT. The encoded protein is CASSPSGGSNQPQHF. Looking up the rest from reference TRBV7-2 and TRBJ1-5 gives the full variable domain: GAGVSQSPSNKVTEKGKDVELRCDPISGHTALYWYRQSLGQGLEFLIYFQGNSAPDKSGLPSDRFSAERTGGSVSTLTIQRTQQEDSAVYLCASSPSGGSNQPQHFGDGTRLSIL.

This clone was detected ten times or more. This chain uses TRBV14 with TRBJ2-1; weak D call: TRBD2 (5 bases). Trimming cost V 0 bases and J 2 bases, with 8 bases left between them. The CDR3 length is 15 residues. CDR1 SGHDN and CDR2 FVKESK come from the germline V gene. The CDR3 region has the DNA TGTGCCAGCAGCCAAGAGAGGGTAACCTACAATGAGCAGTTCTTC. It specifies CASSQERVTYNEQFF.

The chain uses TRBV5-1 and TRBJ1-1; tentative D call: TRBD1 (5 bases). CDR3 length: 13 amino acids. Germline CDR1 is SGHRS and CDR2 is YFSETQ. V lost 2 bases and J lost 4, with 9 bases in between. CDR3 sequence: CASSFQGGTEAFF. The CDR3, as DNA: TGCGCCAGCAGCTTCCAGGGAGGCACTGAAGCTTTCTTT.

The table lists this clone with a few counts. The chain recombines TRBV5-6 with TRBJ1-2; TRBD1 matches at 7 bases. With V trimmed by 1 base and J by 4 bases, 1 base remained unmatched. In germline, CDR1 is SGHDT, CDR2 YYEEEE. The CDR3 runs 13 residues. CDR3 coding DNA: TGTGCCAGCAGCTTGACAGGGGCCTATGGCTACACCTTC. Translation: CASSLTGAYGYTF.

The rearrangement uses TRBV7-2 and TRBJ2-1; 13 nucleotides line up with TRBD2. The V segment lost 5 bases and the J segment 9 bases; nucleotides outside the gene matches: 13. CDR1 is SGHTA, CDR2 FQGNSA, per germline. The CDR3 totals 17 residues. The CDR3 DNA reads TGTGCCAGCAGCCATAAAGGACTAGCGGGGGTAGGTGGTGAGCAGTTCTTC. Its translation: CASSHKGLAGVGGEQFF.

This rearrangement joins TRBV4-1 to TRBJ2-1; maybe TRBD2 (5 bases). Germline CDR1 MGHRA, CDR2 YSYEKL. The CDR3 loop spans 16 amino acids. Trimming pared 3 bases from V and 8 bases from J, leaving 20 bases between. This CDR3 is CASSHVHLLVYDEQFF. CDR3 DNA: TGCGCCAGCAGCCACGTTCATTTACTAGTTTACGATGAGCAGTTCTTC.

The chain is built from TRBV5-6 and TRBJ2-6, with 7 bases matching TRBD2. CDR3 length equals 19 residues. The germline V gene encodes CDR1 SGHDT and CDR2 YYEEEE. The V gene end was trimmed by 4 bases and the J gene end by 0 bases; junction bases not matched to a gene: 13. Written as DNA, the CDR3 is TGTGCCAGCAGCCCACTTGGGGGAGGGAGCCACTCTGGGGCCAACGTCCTGACTTTC. Translated: CASSPLGGGSHSGANVLTF.

This chain uses TRBV7-2 with TRBJ2-2; weak D call: TRBD2 (6 bases). The CDR3 contains 16 residues. Germline-derived CDR1 and CDR2 are SGHTA and FQGNSA. With 0 bases removed from V and 4 bases from J, the gap between germline ends came to 12 bases. The DNA for the CDR3 is TGTGCCAGCAGCTTAGCCATGACTAGATCCACCGGGGAGCTGTTTTTT. It translates to CASSLAMTRSTGELFF.

This chain joins TRBV7-8 and TRBJ1-3, with no clear D. The CDR3 runs to 14 residues. The V end lost 2 bases, the J end lost 0 bases, and 5 bases lay between the germline ends. Germline values: CDR1 SGHVS, CDR2 FQNEAQ. CDR3: CASSLQVSGNTIYF. Written as DNA, the CDR3 is TGTGCCAGCAGCTTACAGGTCTCTGGAAACACCATATATTTT.

This clone appeared a few times. The chain is built from TRBV2 and TRBJ1-6; D remains ambiguous. V lost 7 bases and J lost 10, with 20 bases in between. Germline V gene sequence: CDR1 SNHLY, CDR2 FYNNEI. This CDR3 contains 15 residues. The CDR3 nucleotides are TGTGCCAGCATCCAAGAGGGCCCCAGAGGGTCACCCCTCCACTTT. As protein: CASIQEGPRGSPLHF.

As to this clone: The same CDR3 arises from other DNA sequences in this sample as well. V usage is TRBV25-1 and J usage is TRBJ1-5, with TRBD1 matching over 9 bases. The V and J ends lost 6 bases and 5 bases, in that order; junction bases with no gene match: 8. Germline V gene sequence: CDR1 MGHDK, CDR2 SYGVNS. CDR3 length: 15 amino acids. CDR3 sequence (DNA): TGTGCCAGCAGCCCTACTGACAGGGGGGATCAGCCCCAGCATTTT. This codes for CASSPTDRGDQPQHF.

This clone occurred many times. The chain recombines TRBV10-3 with TRBJ2-3; tentative D call: TRBD2 (6 bases). The V gene's germline CDR1 is ENHRY and CDR2 SYGVKD. V was pared by 9 bases and J by 4 bases, with 11 bases between. The CDR3 totals 12 residues. The CDR3 sequence: CAMRGGADTQYF. The DNA for the CDR3 is TGTGCCATGAGGGGCGGGGCAGATACGCAGTATTTT.

This clone was picked up a small number of times. The rearrangement uses TRBV7-6 and TRBJ1-5; 10 bases are shared with TRBD1. Germline CDR1 and CDR2: SGHVS and FNYEAQ. The V gene end was trimmed by 3 bases and the J gene end by 0 bases; junction bases not matched to a gene: 11. The CDR3 is 19 amino acids. The CDR3 loop reads CASSFCLGTGDTSNQPQHF. As DNA, the CDR3 is TGTGCCAGCAGCTTTTGCCTCGGGACAGGGGACACTAGCAATCAGCCCCAGCATTTT.

The rearrangement joins TRBV6-1 to TRBJ2-1, with 15 bases matching TRBD2. CDR3 length equals 15 residues. Per the germline V gene, CDR1 is MNHNS and CDR2 is SASEGT. The J segment lost 8 bases and the V segment lost 7 bases, leaving 6 bases of the junction unmatched. The CDR3 sequence: CASTPGLAGGHEQFF. The CDR3 DNA follows: TGTGCCAGCACCCCGGGACTAGCGGGGGGCCATGAGCAGTTCTTC.

In this sample, this clone turned up a few times. V usage is TRBV29-1 and J usage is TRBJ1-5, with D perhaps matching TRBD1 (5 bases). The V gene lost 4 bases and the J gene lost 4 bases, with 11 bases spanning the gap. Per germline, CDR1 SQVTM and CDR2 ANQGSEA. This CDR3 spans 13 amino acids. Here the CDR3 DNA reads TGCAGCGTTGGCAGGGCACATAATCAGCCCCAGCATTTT. It encodes CSVGRAHNQPQHF.

J is TRBJ2-1 and V is TRBV5-4; 9 nucleotides agree with TRBD2. CDR3 length: 16 residues. Germline assignment: CDR1 SGHNT and CDR2 YYREEE (reference sequence). V shed 0 bases, J shed 3 bases, and the junction held 4 bases outside the gene matches. The CDR3 sequence: CASSLAGRGGYNEQFF. The CDR3 bases are TGTGCCAGCAGCTTGGCCGGGCGGGGGGGCTACAATGAGCAGTTCTTC.

This clone showed up just a few times. The J gene is TRBJ2-7, the V gene TRBV10-3; perhaps TRBD1 as D (6 bases). CDR3 length: 15 residues. V was trimmed by 4 bases and J by 4 bases, leaving 17 bases between them. Looked up from germline, CDR1 is ENHRY and CDR2 is SYGVKD. The CDR3 loop reads CAISVVGTNLYEQYF. In nucleotides, the CDR3 is TGTGCCATCAGTGTCGTCGGGACAAATCTTTACGAGCAGTACTTC.

The sample holds a few counts of this clone. V and J are TRBV6-1 and TRBJ1-5, with D maybe TRBD1 (6 bases). There are 14 residues in the CDR3. V lost 4 bases to trimming and J lost 3 bases, with 10 bases between them. In germline, CDR1 is MNHNS, CDR2 SASEGT. This CDR3 is CASSVTGSNQPQHF. In nucleotides, the CDR3 is TGTGCCAGCAGTGTCACAGGGTCCAATCAGCCCCAGCATTTT.

This chain connects TRBV6-5 to TRBJ2-3, with D uncertain. CDR3 length: 12 amino acids. The V gene lost 5 bases and the J gene lost 7 bases, with 10 bases spanning the gap. From germline, CDR1 is MNHEY and CDR2 SVGAGI. CDR3 coding DNA: TGTGCCAGCAGTGAAGGCGGTTATACGCAGTATTTT. Translated: CASSEGGYTQYF.